This TCR beta chain was retrieved from a study of T cell responses to AZD1222 COVID-19 vaccine. Trimming pared 7 bases from V and 3 bases from J, leaving 7 bases between. The germline CDR1 and CDR2 sequences are MNHEY and SVGAGI. The CDR3 has 11 residues. Generated by immunoSEQ multiplex PCR, the TCRdb table keeps only in-frame clones and is missing some. The table records 100,000 to 150,000 clones, 89% of them present only once. Specimen: peripheral blood, collected on day 0 of AZD1222 vaccination. The V gene is TRBV6-5, the J gene TRBJ2-7; no clear D. The sequence was collected from an adult in good health. CDR3 DNA: TGTGCCAGCAACCCTGGCTACGAGCAGTACTTC. This codes for CASNPGYEQYF.